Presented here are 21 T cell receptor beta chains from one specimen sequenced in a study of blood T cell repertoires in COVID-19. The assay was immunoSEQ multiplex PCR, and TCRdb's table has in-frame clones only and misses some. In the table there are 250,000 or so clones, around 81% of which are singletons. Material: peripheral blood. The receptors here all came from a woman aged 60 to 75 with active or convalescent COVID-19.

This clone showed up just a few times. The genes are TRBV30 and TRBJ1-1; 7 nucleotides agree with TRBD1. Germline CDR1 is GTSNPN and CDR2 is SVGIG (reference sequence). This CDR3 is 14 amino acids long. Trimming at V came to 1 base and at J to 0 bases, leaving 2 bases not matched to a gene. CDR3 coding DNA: TGTGCCTGGAGTGCGACAGGGTTGAACACTGAAGCTTTCTTT. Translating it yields CAWSATGLNTEAFF.

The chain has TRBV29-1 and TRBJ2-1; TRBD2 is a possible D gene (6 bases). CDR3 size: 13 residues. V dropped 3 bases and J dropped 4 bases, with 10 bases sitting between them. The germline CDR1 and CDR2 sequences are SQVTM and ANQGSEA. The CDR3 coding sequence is TGCAGCGTTGATCGGGACTCTTACAATGAGCAGTTCTTC. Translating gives CSVDRDSYNEQFF.

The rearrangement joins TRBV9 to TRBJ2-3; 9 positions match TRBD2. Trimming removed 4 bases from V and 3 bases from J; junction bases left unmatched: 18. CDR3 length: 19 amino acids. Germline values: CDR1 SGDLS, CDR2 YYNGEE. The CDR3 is CASSSNPQMAGGPTDTQYF. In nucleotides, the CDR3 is TGTGCCAGCAGCTCCAACCCCCAGATGGCGGGGGGGCCGACAGATACGCAGTATTTT.

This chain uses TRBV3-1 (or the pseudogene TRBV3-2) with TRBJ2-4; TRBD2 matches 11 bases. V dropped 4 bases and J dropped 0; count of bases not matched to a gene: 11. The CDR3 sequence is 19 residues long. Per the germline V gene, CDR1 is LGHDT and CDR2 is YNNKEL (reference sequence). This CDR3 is CASSPATSGGPVAKNIQYF. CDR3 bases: TGTGCCAGCAGCCCAGCAACTAGCGGGGGCCCCGTAGCCAAAAACATTCAGTACTTC.

The CDR3 nucleotides read TGCGCCAGCAGCGCAGCCCTCGGGGGGGCAACAGATACGCAGTATTTT. Protein sequence: CASSAALGGATDTQYF. The V and J genes are TRBV5-1 and TRBJ2-3, with 8 nucleotides matching TRBD2. V trimming: 4 bases; J trimming: 3 bases; junction bases outside the gene matches: 10. This CDR3 has 16 amino acids. Germline CDR1 reads SGHRS; CDR2 reads YFSETQ.

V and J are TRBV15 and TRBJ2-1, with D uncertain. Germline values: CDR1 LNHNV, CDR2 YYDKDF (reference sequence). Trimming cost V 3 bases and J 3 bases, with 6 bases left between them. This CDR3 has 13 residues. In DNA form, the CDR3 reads TGTGCCACCAGCAGGACTGGCTACAATGAGCAGTTCTTC. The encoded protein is CATSRTGYNEQFF.

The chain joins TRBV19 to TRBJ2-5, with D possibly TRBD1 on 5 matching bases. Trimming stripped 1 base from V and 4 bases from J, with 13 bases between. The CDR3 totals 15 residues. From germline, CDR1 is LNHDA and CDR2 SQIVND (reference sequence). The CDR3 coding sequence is TGTGCCAGTAGTATAGTAGCAGGGTGGCGAGAGACCCAGTACTTC. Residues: CASSIVAGWRETQYF.

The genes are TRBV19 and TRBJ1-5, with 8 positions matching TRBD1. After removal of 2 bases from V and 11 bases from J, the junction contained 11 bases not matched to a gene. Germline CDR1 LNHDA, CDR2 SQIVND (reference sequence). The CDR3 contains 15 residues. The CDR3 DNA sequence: TGTGCCAGTAGTATATTGGGACAGGAGTCCTGGTCCCAGCATTTT. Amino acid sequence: CASSILGQESWSQHF.

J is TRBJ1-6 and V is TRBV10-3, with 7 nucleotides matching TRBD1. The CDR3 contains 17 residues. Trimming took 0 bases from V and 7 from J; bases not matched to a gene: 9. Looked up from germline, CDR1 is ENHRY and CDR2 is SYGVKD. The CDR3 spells CAISESGFDRANSPLHF. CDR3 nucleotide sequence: TGTGCCATCAGTGAGTCGGGGTTCGACAGGGCCAATTCACCCCTCCACTTT.

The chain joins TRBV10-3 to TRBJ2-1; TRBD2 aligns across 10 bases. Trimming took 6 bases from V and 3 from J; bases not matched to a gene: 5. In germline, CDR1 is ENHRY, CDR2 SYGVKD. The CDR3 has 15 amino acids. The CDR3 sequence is CAISDRLAGYNEQFF. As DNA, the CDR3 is TGTGCCATCAGCGATCGACTAGCGGGCTACAATGAGCAGTTCTTC.

As DNA, the CDR3 is TGCAGCTCTGGGGTGGGAGGCCAAGAGACCCAGTACTTC. As protein: CSSGVGGQETQYF. This chain uses TRBV29-1 with TRBJ2-5, with a possible D match to TRBD2 (6 bases). Trimming removed 8 bases at V and 1 base at J, with 14 bases between. The CDR3 totals 13 residues. Per the germline V gene, CDR1 is SQVTM and CDR2 is ANQGSEA.

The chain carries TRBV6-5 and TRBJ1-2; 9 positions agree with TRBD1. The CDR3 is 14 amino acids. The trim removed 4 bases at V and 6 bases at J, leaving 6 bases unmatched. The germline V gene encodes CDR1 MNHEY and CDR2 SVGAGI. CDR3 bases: TGTGCCAGCAGTTCCGGGACAGGGAGAAATGGCTACACCTTC. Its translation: CASSSGTGRNGYTF.

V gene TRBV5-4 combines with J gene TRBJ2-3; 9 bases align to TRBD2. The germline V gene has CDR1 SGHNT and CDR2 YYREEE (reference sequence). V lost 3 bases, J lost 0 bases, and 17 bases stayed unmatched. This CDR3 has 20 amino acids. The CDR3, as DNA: TGTGCCAGCAGCTCGGCTGGGTGGGCTAGCGGGACGTCTAGCACAGATACGCAGTATTTT. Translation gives CASSSAGWASGTSSTDTQYF.

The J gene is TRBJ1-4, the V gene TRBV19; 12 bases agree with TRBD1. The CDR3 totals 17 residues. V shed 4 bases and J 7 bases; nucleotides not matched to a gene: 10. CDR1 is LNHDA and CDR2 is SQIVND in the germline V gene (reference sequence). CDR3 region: CASSTGQGAKRFEKLFF. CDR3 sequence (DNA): TGTGCCAGTAGTACGGGACAGGGGGCGAAGAGGTTTGAAAAACTGTTTTTT.

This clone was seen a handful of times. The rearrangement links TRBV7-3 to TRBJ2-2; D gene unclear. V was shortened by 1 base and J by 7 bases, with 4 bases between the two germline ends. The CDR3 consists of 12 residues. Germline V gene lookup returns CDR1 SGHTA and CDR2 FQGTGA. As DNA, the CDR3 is TGTGCCAGCAGCTTAAAGCACGGGGAGCTGTTTTTT. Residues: CASSLKHGELFF. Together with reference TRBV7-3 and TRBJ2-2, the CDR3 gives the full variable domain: GAGVSQTPSNKVTEKGKYVELRCDPISGHTALYWYRQSLGQGPEFLIYFQGTGAADDSGLPNDRFFAVRPEGSVSTLKIQRTERGDSAVYLCASSLKHGELFFGEGSRLTVL.

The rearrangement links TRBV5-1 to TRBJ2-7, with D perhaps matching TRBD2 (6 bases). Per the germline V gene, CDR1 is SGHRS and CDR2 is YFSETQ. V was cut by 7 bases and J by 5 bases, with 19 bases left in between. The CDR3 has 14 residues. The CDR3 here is CASSSGDGGNEQYV. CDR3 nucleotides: TGCGCCAGCTCCTCCGGGGACGGAGGGAACGAGCAGTACGTC.

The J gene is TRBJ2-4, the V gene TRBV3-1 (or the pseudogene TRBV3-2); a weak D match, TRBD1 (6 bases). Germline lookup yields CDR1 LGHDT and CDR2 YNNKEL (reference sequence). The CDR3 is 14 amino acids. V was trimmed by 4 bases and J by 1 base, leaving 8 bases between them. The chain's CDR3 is CASSRGLAKNIQYF. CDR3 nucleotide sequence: TGTGCCAGCAGCCGGGGGCTGGCCAAAAACATTCAGTACTTC.

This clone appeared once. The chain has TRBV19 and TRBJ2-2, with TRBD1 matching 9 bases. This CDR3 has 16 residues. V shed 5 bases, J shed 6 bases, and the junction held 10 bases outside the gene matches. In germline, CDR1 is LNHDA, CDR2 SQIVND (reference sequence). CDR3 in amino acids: CASSLTGTGISGELFF. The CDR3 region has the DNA TGTGCCAGTAGTTTAACCGGGACAGGGATCTCCGGGGAGCTGTTTTTT.

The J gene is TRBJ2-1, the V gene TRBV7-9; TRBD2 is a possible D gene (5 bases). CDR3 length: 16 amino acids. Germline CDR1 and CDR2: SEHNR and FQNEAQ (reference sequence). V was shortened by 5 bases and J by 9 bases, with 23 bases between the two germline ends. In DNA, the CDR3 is TGTGCCAGCAGCCCCGCAAGCGGAACCCTCACGAGTGAGCAGTTCTTC. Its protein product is CASSPASGTLTSEQFF.

The CDR3 loop reads CAWSDGPPPNDYGYTF. CDR3 sequence (DNA): TGTGCCTGGAGTGACGGTCCACCCCCCAATGACTATGGCTACACCTTC. This sequence joins TRBV30 and TRBJ1-2; the D is unclear. Germline V lookup: CDR1 GTSNPN, CDR2 SVGIG (reference sequence). CDR3 size: 16 residues. V was cut by 1 base and J by 3 bases, with 18 bases left in between.

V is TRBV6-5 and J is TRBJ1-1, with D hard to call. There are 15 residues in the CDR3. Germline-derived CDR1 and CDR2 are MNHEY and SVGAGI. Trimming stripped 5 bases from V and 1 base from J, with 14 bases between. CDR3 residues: CASSTLASGNTEAFF. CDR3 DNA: TGTGCCAGCAGTACCCTCGCGAGTGGGAACACTGAAGCTTTCTTT.